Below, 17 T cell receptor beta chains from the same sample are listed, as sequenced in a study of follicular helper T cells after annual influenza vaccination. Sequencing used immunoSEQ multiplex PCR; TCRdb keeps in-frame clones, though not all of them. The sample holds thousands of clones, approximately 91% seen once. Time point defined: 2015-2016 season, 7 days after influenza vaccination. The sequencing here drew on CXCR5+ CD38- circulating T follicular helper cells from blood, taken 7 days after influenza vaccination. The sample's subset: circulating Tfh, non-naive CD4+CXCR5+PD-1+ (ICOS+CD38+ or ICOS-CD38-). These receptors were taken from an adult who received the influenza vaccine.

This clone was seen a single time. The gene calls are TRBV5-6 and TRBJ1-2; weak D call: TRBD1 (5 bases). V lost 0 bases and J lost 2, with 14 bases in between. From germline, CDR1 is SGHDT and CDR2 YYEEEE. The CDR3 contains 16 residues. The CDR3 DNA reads TGTGCCAGCAGCTTGGCAGTGCAGGGTGGAAACTATGGCTACACCTTC. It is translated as CASSLAVQGGNYGYTF.

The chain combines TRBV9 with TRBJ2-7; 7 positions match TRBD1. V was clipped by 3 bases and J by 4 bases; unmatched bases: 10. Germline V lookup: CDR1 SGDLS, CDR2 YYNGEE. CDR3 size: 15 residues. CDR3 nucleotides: TGTGCCAGCAGCGCACAGTCAGGGGGAGTTTACGAGCAGTACTTC. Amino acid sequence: CASSAQSGGVYEQYF.

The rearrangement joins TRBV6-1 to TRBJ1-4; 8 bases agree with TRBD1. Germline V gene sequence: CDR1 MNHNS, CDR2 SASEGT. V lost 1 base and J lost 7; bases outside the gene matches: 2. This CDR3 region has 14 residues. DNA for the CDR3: TGTGCCAGCAGTGAAGGGACAGGGAGTGAAAAACTGTTTTTT. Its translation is CASSEGTGSEKLFF.

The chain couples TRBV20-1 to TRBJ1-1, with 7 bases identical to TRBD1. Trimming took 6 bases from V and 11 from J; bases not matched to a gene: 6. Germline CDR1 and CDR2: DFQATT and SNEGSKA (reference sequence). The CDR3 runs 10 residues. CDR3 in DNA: TGCAGTGCCAGCGACAGGGAGGCTTTCTTT. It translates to CSASDREAFF.

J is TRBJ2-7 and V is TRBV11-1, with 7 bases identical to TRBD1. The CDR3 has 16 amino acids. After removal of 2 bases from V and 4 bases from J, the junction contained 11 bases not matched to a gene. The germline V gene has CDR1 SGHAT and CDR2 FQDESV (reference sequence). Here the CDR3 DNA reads TGTGCCAGCAGCTTATTCGGGGACGGGACAGCTTACGAGCAGTACTTC. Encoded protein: CASSLFGDGTAYEQYF.

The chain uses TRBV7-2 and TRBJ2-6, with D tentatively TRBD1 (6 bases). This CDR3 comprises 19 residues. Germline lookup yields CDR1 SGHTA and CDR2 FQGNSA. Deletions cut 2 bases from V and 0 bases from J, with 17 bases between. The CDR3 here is CASSLRRPGASSGANVLTF. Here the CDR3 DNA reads TGTGCCAGCAGCTTACGGCGGCCAGGGGCAAGCTCTGGGGCCAACGTCCTGACTTTC.

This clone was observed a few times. CDR3 DNA sequence: TGCGCCAGCAGTTTAGCGTGGGATTCCTACGAGCAGTACTTC. It is translated as CASSLAWDSYEQYF. The chain carries TRBV5-1 and TRBJ2-7; TRBD2 is a possible D gene (5 bases). This CDR3 has 14 residues. Germline loops: CDR1 SGHRS, CDR2 YFSETQ. Trimming shortened V by 5 bases and J by 1 base, and 13 bases separated the two germline ends.

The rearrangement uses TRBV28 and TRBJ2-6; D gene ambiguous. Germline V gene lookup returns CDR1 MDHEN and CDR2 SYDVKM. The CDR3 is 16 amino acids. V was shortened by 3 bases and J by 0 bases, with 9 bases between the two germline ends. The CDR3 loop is CASSLTRSSGANVLTF. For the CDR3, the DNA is TGTGCCAGCAGTTTGACCAGAAGCTCTGGGGCCAACGTCCTGACTTTC.

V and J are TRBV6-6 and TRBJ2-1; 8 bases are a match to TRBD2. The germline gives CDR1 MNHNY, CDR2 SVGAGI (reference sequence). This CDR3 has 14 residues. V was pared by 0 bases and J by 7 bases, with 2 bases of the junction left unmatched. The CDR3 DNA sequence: TGTGCCAGCAGTTACTCCGGCGGGAGGAATGAGCAGTTCTTC. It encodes CASSYSGGRNEQFF.

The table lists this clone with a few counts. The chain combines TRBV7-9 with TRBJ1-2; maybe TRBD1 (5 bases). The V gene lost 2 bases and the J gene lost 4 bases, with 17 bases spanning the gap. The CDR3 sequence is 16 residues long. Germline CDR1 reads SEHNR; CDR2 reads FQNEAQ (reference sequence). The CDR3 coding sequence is TGTGCCAGCAGCTTACACTCAGCTGCGGGGACCTATGGCTACACCTTC. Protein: CASSLHSAAGTYGYTF.

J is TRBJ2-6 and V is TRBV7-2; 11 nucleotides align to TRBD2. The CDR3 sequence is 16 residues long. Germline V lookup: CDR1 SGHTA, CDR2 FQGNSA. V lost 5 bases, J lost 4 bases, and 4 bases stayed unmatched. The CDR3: CASSVSGRGGANVLTF. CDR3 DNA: TGTGCCAGCAGCGTTAGCGGGAGGGGAGGGGCCAACGTCCTGACTTTC.

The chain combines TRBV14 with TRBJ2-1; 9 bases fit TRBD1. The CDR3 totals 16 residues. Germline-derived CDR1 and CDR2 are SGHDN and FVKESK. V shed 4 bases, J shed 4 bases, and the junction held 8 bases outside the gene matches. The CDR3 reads CASSPNRGLGYNEQFF. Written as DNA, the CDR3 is TGTGCCAGCAGCCCCAACAGGGGGCTCGGGTACAATGAGCAGTTCTTC.

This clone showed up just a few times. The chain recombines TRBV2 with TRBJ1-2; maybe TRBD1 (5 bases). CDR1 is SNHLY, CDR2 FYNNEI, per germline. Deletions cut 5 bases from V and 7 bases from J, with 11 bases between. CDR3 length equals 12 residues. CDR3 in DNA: TGTGCCAGCAGTACCCGACAGACTGGCTACACCTTC. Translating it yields CASSTRQTGYTF.

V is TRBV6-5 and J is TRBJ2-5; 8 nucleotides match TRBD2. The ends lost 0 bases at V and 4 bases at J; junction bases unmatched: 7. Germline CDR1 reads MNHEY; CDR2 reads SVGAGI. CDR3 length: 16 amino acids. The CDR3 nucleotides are TGTGCCAGCAGTTACTCGAGCGGGAGCGCGGGAGAGACCCAGTACTTC. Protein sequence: CASSYSSGSAGETQYF.

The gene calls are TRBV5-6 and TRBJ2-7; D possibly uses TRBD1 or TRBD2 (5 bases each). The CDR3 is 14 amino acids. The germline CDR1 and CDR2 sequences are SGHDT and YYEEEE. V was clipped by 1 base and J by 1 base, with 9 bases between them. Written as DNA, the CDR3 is TGTGCCAGCAGCTTGCAGAGGGGATCCTACGAGCAGTACTTC. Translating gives CASSLQRGSYEQYF.

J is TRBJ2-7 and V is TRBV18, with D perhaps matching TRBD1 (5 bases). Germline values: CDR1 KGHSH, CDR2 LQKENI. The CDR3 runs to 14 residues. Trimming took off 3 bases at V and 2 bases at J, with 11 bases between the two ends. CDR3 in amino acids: CASSPRKGPYEQYF. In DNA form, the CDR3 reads TGTGCCAGCTCACCTCGGAAGGGGCCCTACGAGCAGTACTTC.

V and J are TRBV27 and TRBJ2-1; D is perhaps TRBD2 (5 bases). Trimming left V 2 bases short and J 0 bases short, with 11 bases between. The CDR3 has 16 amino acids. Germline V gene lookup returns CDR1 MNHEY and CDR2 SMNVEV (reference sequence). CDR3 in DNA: TGTGCCAGCAGTTTAGACCGGGGTAGCTCCTACAATGAGCAGTTCTTC. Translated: CASSLDRGSSYNEQFF.